This T cell receptor beta chain is from a study of cytomegalovirus exposure and HLA in healthy donors. Broader study findings: Researchers reported in a later analysis that a missense DCLRE1C variant was tied to TCR beta V- and J-gene trimming. In an earlier analysis, most TCR beta V segments were productive about 90% or about 30% of the time. The later analysis indicated that the majority of CMV-associated TCR beta chains appeared HLA-restricted.

CDR3 length: 17 amino acids. V lost 1 base, J lost 0 bases, and 16 bases lay in between. Looked up from germline, CDR1 is WNHNN and CDR2 is SYGVQD (reference sequence). PCR amplification relied on 60 Vbeta primers (plus 13 Jbeta primers). TCRdb's copy holds only in-frame clones and misses some; the assay was immunoSEQ multiplex PCR. The sample has about 190,000 clones; 84% are singletons. In nominal health when sampled, donors likely had unrecorded immune exposures nonetheless. This clone showed up just once. The antigen remains unidentified. The clonotype was recovered from a woman in her fifties or sixties in good health and CMV-seropositive. Specimen: PBMCs. This chain connects TRBV10-1 to TRBJ2-7, with D unresolved. CDR3 DNA: TGCGCCAGCAGTGAGTTTCTTGGCACTACCCGCTCCTACGAGCAGTACTTC. Its protein is CASSEFLGTTRSYEQYF.